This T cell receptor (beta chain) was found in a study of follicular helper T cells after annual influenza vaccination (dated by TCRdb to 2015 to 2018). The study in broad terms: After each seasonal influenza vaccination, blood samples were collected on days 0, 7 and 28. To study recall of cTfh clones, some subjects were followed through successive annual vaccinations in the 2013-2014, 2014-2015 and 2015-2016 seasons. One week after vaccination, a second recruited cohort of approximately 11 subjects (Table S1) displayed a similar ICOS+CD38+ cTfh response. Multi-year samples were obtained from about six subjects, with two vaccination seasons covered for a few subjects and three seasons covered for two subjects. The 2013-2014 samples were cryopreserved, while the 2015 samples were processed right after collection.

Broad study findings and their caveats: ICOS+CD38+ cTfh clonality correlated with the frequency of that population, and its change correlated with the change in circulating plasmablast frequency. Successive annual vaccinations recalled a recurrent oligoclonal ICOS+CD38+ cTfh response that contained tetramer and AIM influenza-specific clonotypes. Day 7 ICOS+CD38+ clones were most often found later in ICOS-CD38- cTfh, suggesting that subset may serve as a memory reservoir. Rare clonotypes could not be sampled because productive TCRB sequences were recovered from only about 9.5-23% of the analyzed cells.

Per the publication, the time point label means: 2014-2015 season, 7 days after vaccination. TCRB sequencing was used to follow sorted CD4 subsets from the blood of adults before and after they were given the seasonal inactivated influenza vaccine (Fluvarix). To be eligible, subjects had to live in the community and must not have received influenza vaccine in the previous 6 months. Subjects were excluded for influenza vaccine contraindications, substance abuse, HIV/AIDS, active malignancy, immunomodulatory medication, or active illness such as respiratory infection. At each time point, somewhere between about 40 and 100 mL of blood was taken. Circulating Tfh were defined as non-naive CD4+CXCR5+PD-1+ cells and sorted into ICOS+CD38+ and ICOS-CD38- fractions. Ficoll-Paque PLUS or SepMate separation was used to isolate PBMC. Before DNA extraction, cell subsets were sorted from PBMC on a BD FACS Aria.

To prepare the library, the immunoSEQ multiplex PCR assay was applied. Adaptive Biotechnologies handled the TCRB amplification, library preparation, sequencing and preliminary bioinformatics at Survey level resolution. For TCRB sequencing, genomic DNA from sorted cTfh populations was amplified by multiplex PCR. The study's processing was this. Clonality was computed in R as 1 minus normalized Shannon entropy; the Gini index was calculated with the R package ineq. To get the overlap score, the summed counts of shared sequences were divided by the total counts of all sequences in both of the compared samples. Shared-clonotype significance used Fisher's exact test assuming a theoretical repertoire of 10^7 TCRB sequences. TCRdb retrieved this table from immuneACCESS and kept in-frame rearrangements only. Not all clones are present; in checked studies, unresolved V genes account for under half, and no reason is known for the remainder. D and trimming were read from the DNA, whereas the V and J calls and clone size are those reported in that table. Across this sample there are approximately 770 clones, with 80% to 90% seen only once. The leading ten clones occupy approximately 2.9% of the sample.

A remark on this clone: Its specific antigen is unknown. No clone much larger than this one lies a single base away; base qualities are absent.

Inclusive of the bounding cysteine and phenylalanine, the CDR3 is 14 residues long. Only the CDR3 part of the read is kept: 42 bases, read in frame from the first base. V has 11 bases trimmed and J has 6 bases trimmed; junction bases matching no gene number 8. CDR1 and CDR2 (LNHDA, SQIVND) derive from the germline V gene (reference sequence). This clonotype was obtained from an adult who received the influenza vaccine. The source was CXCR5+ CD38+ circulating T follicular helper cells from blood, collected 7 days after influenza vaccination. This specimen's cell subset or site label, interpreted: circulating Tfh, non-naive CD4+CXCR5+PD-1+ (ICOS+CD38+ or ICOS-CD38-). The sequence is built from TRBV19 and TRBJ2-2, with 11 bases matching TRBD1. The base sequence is TGTGCCGCCGGGCCGGGACAGGGGGCCGGGGAGCTGTTTTTT. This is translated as CAAGPGQGAGELFF. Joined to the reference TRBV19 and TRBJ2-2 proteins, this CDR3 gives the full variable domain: DGGITQSPKYLFRKEGQNVTLSCEQNLNHDAMYWYRQDPGQGLRLIYYSQIVNDFQKGDIAEGYSVSREKKESFPLTVTSAQKNPTAFYLCAAGPGQGAGELFFGEGSRLTVL.